One T cell receptor (beta chain) is described in this entry. The source of the sample is a study of naive and memory T cell subsets. An oligonucleotide containing a UMI was ligated to the 3' end of TCR cDNA. Four PCR rounds used nested alpha and beta constant region primers plus the SP2 primer. Blood and skin TCR RNA was reverse transcribed with alpha and beta constant primers. TCRdb reprocessed the 5' RACE reads with MiXCR, giving one entry per CDR3 protein. The data contain about 32,000 distinct CDR3 sequences, 16% of them seen just once; the ten biggest clones take up 2.6%. This sequence originates from a female donor in good health.

This chain's CDR3 is CASSVTQGNTEAFF. CDR3 bases: TGTGCCAGCAGCGTGACACAGGGGAACACTGAAGCTTTCTTT. The chain has TRBV7-9 and TRBJ1-1; possible D gene TRBD1, 6 bases. Germline V gene lookup returns CDR1 SEHNR and CDR2 FQNEAQ (reference sequence). Trimming took 5 bases from V and 1 from J, leaving 11 bases between them. The CDR3 is 14 residues long.